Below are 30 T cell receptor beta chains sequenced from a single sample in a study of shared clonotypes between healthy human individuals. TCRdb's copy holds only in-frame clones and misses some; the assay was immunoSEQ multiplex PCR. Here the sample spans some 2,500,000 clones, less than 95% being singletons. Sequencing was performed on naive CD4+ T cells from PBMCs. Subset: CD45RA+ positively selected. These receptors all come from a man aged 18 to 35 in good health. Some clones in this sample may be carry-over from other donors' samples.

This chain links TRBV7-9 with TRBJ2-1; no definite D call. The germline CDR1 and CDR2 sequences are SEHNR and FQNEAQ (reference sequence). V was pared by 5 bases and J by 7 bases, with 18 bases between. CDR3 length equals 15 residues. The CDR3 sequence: CASSPPTGFRNEQFF. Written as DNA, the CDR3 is TGTGCCAGCAGCCCCCCTACCGGCTTCCGGAATGAGCAGTTCTTC.

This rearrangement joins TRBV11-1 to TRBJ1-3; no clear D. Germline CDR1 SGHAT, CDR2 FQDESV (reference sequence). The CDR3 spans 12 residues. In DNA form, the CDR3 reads TGTGTCCGCTTGGGTTCCGGAAACACCATATATTTT. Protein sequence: CVRLGSGNTIYF.

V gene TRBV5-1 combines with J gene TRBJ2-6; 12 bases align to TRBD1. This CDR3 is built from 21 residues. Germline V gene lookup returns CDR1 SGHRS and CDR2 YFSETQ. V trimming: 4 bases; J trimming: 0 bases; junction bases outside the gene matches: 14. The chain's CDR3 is CASSNGGGTGGPSSGANVLTF. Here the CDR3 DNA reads TGCGCCAGCAGCAACGGCGGGGGGACAGGGGGCCCGAGCTCTGGGGCCAACGTCCTGACTTTC.

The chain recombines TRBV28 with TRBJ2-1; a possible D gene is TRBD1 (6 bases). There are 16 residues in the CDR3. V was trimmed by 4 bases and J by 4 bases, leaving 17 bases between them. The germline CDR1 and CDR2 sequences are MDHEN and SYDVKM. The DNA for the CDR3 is TGTGCCAGCAGTTCCCAGGGGACACCTAGATACAATGAGCAGTTCTTC. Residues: CASSSQGTPRYNEQFF. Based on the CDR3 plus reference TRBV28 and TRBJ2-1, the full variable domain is DVKVTQSSRYLVKRTGEKVFLECVQDMDHENMFWYRQDPGLGLRLIYFSYDVKMKEKGDIPEGYSVSREKKERFSLILESASTNQTSMYLCASSSQGTPRYNEQFFGPGTRLTVL.

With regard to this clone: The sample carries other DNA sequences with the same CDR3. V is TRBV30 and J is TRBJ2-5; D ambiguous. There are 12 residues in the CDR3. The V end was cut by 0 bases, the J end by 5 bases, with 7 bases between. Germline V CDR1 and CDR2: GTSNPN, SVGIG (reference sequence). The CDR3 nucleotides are TGTGCCTGGAGTGTGGTGGGGGAGACCCAGTACTTC. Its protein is CAWSVVGETQYF. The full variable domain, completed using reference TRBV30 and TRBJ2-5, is SQTIHQWPATLVQPVGSPLSLECTVEGTSNPNLYWYRQAAGRGLQLLFYSVGIGQISSEVPQNLSASRPQDRQFILSSKKLLLSDSGFYLCAWSVVGETQYFGPGTRLLVL.

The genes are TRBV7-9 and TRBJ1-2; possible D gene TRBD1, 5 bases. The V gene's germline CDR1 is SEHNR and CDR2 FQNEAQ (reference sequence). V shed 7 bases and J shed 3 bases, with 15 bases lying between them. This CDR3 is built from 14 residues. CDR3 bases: TGTGCCAGCACCCAGGCTGGGGGGGACTATGGCTACACCTTC. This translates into CASTQAGGDYGYTF.

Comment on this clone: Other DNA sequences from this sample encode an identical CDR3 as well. Here the CDR3 DNA reads TGTGCCAGCAGCTTAGGGAGCTATGGCTACACCTTC. Translated: CASSLGSYGYTF. This chain joins TRBV28 and TRBJ1-2; D gene unclear. The germline V gene has CDR1 MDHEN and CDR2 SYDVKM. With 6 bases removed from V and 4 bases from J, the gap between germline ends came to 9 bases. This CDR3 has 12 residues.

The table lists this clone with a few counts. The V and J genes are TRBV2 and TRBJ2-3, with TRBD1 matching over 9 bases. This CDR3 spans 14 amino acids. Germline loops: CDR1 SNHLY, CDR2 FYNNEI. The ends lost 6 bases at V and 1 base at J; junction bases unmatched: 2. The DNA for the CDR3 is TGTGCCAGCAGGGGGGACAGGGGCACAGATACGCAGTATTTT. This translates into CASRGDRGTDTQYF.

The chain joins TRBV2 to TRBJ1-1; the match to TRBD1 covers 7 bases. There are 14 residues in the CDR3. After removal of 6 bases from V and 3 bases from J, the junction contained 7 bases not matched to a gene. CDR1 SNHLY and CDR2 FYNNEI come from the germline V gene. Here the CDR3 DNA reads TGTGCCAGCAGCCGACAGGGAGTGGACACTGAAGCTTTCTTT. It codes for CASSRQGVDTEAFF.

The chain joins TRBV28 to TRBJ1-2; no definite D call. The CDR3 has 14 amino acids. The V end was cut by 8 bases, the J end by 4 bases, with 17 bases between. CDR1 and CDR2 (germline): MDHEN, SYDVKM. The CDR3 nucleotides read TGTGCCAGCCACACTCATGAAGGCGGCTATGGCTACACCTTC. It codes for CASHTHEGGYGYTF.

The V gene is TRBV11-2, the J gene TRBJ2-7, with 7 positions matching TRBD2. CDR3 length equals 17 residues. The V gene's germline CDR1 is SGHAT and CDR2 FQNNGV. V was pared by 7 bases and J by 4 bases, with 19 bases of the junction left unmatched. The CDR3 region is CASKLADKHLRPYEQYF. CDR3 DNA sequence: TGTGCCAGCAAGCTAGCGGACAAACACCTCCGGCCTTACGAGCAGTACTTC.

DNA for the CDR3: TGTGCCAGCAGTTTCTCACGACAGGGGACCTACGAGCAGTACTTC. Amino acids: CASSFSRQGTYEQYF. The chain uses TRBV27 and TRBJ2-7; the match to TRBD1 covers 8 bases. CDR1 and CDR2 (germline): MNHEY, SMNVEV (reference sequence). With 3 bases clipped from V and 2 bases from J, the junction kept 6 bases outside the gene matches. This CDR3 spans 15 amino acids.

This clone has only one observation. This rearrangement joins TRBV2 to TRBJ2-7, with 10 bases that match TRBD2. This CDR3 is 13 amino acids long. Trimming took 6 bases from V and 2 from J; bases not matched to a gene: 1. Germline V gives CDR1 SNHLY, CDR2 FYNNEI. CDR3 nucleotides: TGTGCCAGCAGCGGACTAGCGGCCTACGAGCAGTACTTC. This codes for CASSGLAAYEQYF.

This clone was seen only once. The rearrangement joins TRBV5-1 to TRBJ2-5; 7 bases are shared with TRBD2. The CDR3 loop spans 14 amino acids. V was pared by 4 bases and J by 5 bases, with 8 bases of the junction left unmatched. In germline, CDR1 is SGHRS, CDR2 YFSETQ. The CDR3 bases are TGCGCCAGCAGCGTGACTAGCTCCATTGAGACCCAGTACTTC. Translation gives CASSVTSSIETQYF. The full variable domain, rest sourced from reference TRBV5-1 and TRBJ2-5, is KAGVTQTPRYLIKTRGQQVTLSCSPISGHRSVSWYQQTPGQGLQFLFEYFSETQRNKGNFPGRFSGRQFSNSRSEMNVSTLELGDSALYLCASSVTSSIETQYFGPGTRLLVL.

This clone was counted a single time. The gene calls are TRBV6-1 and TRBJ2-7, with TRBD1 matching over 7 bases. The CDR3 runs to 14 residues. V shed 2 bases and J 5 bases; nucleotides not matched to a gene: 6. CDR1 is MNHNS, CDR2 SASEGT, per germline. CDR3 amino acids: CASSEFGQAHEQYF. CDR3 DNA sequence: TGTGCCAGCAGTGAATTTGGACAGGCCCACGAGCAGTACTTC.

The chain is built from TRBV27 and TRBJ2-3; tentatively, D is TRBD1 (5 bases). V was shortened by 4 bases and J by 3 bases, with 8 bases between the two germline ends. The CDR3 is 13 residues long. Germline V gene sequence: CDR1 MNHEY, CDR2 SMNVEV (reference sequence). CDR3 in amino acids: CASSSQGTDTQYF. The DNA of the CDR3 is TGTGCCAGCAGTTCCCAGGGAACAGATACGCAGTATTTT.

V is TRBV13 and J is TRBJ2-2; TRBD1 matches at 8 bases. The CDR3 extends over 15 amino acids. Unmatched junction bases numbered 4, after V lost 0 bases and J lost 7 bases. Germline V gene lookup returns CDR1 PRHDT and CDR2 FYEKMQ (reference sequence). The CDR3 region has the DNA TGTGCCAGCAGCTTAGGGGACAGGGAAGGCGGGGAGCTGTTTTTT. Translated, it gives CASSLGDREGGELFF. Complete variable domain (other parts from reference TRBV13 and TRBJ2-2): AAGVIQSPRHLIKEKRETATLKCYPIPRHDTVYWYQQGPGQDPQFLISFYEKMQSDKGSIPDRFSAQQFSDYHSELNMSSLELGDSALYFCASSLGDREGGELFFGEGSRLTVL.

CDR3 sequence reads: CASSAGLAGYNEQFF. CDR3 DNA sequence: TGTGCCAGCTCCGCTGGACTAGCGGGGTACAATGAGCAGTTCTTC. The V call is TRBV18, the J call TRBJ2-1, with 12 bases fitting TRBD2. The ends lost 6 bases at V and 4 bases at J; junction bases unmatched: 4. The CDR3 length is 15 residues. The germline V gene encodes CDR1 KGHSH and CDR2 LQKENI.

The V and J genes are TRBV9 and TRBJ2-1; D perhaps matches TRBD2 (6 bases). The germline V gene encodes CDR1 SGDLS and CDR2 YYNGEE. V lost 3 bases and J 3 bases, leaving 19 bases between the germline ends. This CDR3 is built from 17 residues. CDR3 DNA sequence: TGTGCCAGCAGCGGTCGAGCTAACTGGGGACTCTACAATGAGCAGTTCTTC. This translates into CASSGRANWGLYNEQFF.

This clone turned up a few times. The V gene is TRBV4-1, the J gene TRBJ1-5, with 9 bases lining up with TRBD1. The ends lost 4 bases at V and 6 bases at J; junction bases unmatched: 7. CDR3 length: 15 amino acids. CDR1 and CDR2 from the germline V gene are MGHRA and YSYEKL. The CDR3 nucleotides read TGCGCCAGCAGCCCACGGGACAGGGTTGGTCAGCCCCAGCATTTT. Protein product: CASSPRDRVGQPQHF.

The CDR3 region is CASSLGPGLAGVQDGELFF. The DNA of the CDR3 is TGCGCCAGCAGCTTGGGGCCCGGACTAGCGGGAGTGCAGGACGGGGAGCTGTTTTTT. The genes are TRBV5-1 and TRBJ2-2; 13 bases map to TRBD2. V lost 0 bases, J lost 7 bases, and 12 bases stayed unmatched. The germline gives CDR1 SGHRS, CDR2 YFSETQ. The CDR3 covers 19 residues.

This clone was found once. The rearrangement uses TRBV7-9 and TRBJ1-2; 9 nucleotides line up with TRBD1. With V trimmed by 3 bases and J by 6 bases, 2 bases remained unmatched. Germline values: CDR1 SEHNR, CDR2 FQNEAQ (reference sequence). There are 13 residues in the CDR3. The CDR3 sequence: CASSFGDRDGYTF. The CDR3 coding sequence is TGTGCCAGCAGCTTTGGGGACAGGGATGGCTACACCTTC.

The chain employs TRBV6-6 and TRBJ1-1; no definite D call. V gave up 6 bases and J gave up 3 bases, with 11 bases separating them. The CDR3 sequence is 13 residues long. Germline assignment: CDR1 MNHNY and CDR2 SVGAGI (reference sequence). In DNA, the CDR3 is TGTGCCAGCAGACAGAACAAGGACACTGAAGCTTTCTTT. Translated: CASRQNKDTEAFF.

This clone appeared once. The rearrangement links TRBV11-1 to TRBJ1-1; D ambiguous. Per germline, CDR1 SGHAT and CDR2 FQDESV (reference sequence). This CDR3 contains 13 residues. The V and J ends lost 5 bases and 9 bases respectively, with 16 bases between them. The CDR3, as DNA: TGTGCCAGCAGCCTCGACACGCCCCAACAAGCTTTCTTT. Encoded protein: CASSLDTPQQAFF.

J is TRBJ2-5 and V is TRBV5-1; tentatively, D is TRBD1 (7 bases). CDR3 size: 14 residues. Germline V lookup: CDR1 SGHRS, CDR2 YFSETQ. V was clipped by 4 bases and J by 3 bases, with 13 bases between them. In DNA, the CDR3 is TGCGCCAGCAGCCCGCAGGGGGGAGAAGAGACCCAGTACTTC. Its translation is CASSPQGGEETQYF.

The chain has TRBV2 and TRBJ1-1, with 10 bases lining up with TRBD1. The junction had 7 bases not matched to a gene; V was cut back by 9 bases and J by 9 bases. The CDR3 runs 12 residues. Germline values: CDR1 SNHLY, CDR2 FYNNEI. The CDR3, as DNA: TGTGCCAGTACCGGACAGGGGGAAAAAGCTTTCTTT. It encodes CASTGQGEKAFF.

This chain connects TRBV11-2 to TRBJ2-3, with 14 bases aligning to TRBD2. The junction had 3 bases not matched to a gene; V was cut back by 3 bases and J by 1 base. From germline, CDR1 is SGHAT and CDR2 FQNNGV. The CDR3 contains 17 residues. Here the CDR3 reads CASSFGTSGSGTDTQYF. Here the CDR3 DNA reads TGTGCCAGCAGCTTTGGGACTAGCGGGAGTGGCACAGATACGCAGTATTTT.

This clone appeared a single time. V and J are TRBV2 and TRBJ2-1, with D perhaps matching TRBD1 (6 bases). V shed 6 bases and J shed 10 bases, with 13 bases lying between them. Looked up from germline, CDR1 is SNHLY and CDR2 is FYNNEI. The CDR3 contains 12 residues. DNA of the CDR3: TGTGCCAGCAGCCCGACAGACAGGGAGCAGTTCTTC. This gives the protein CASSPTDREQFF.

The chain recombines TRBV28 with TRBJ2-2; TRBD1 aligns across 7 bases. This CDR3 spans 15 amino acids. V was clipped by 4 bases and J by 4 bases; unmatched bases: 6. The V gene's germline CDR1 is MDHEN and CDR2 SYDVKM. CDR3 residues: CASSSRGRGTGELFF. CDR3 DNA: TGTGCCAGCAGTTCAAGGGGGCGCGGCACCGGGGAGCTGTTTTTT.

The CDR3 coding sequence is TGTGCCAGCAGCCCTCATACAGCCACTGAAGCTTTCTTT. Its protein is CASSPHTATEAFF. The chain recombines TRBV7-9 with TRBJ1-1; D unresolved. V was cut by 5 bases and J by 4 bases, with 11 bases left in between. This CDR3 region has 13 residues. Germline V gives CDR1 SEHNR, CDR2 FQNEAQ (reference sequence).